The TCR beta chain under discussion was sequenced for a study of neoadjuvant anti-PD-1 for oral cavity cancer. This CDR3 contains 15 residues. Germline V CDR1 and CDR2: LNHDA, SQIVND (reference sequence). With 7 bases clipped from V and 8 bases from J, the junction kept 13 bases outside the gene matches. PBMC libraries mostly used around 460 ng of input genomic DNA, with six replicates per sample. Clones were read by immunoSEQ multiplex PCR, and TCRdb kept only the in-frame ones, dropping some. The table has some 71,000 clones, around 82% seen once; the top ten hold about 3.7%. V gene TRBV19 combines with J gene TRBJ1-4; the match to TRBD1 covers 7 bases. This receptor was identified in a person aged 35 to 85 with oral cavity squamous cell carcinoma. Sequencing used PBMCs, obtained before nivolumab (anti-PD-1) treatment. The CDR3 coding sequence is TGTGCCAGTACCCCAAGACAGGGAGGGGACGAAAAACTGTTTTTT. Protein: CASTPRQGGDEKLFF.